Below are 20 T cell receptor beta chains sequenced from a single sample in a study of T-cell memory formation after mild COVID-19. TCRdb redid the calling of the 5' RACE reads with MiXCR, one entry per CDR3 protein. The sample gives approximately 400,000 distinct CDR3 sequences, about 20% of which show up once; approximately 21% is in the top ten. The specimen sequenced was PBMCs or a T cell subset sorted from them (not recorded which). These receptors were taken from a man between 18 and 29 years old who had mild COVID-19 (a few samples of this study predate the infection). Cell type and time point are not known.

This clonotype was recorded a few times. J is TRBJ2-5 and V is TRBV7-9; tentative D call: TRBD2 (5 bases). Germline values: CDR1 SEHNR, CDR2 FQNEAQ (reference sequence). V lost 5 bases and J 3 bases, leaving 19 bases between the germline ends. This CDR3 has 16 amino acids. The CDR3, as DNA: TGTGCCAGCAGCGGCGGGCGCTCGCAGTTCAAAGAGACCCAGTACTTC. Protein: CASSGGRSQFKETQYF.

The rearrangement links TRBV11-1 to TRBJ1-1; a weak D match, TRBD1 (5 bases). V lost 4 bases to trimming and J lost 6 bases, with 21 bases between them. The CDR3 loop spans 16 amino acids. From germline, CDR1 is SGHAT and CDR2 FQDESV (reference sequence). CDR3 residues: CASSSAGQRLPPEAFF. As DNA, the CDR3 is TGTGCCAGCAGCTCCGCGGGGCAGCGGCTACCCCCTGAAGCTTTCTTT.

Many counts were recorded for this clonotype. The chain has TRBV6-1 and TRBJ2-2; D perhaps matches TRBD2 (5 bases). The germline CDR1 and CDR2 sequences are MNHNS and SASEGT. The CDR3 runs 14 residues. Trimming removed 1 base from V and 6 bases from J, with 9 bases in between. CDR3 nucleotide sequence: TGTGCCAGCAGTGAAGGGACGGAGGCCGGGGAGCTGTTTTTT. It specifies CASSEGTEAGELFF.

V and J are TRBV6-5 and TRBJ1-6, with a possible D match to TRBD1 (5 bases). CDR3 length equals 14 residues. The V gene's germline CDR1 is MNHEY and CDR2 SVGAGI. The V end lost 5 bases, the J end lost 9 bases, and 14 bases lay between the germline ends. The DNA for the CDR3 is TGTGCCAGCAGTCAAACTTCCGGGACTTCACCCCTCCACTTT. Translating it yields CASSQTSGTSPLHF.

This clonotype was observed a few times. The CDR3 sequence is CSVHPAGLAGGLDEQFF. CDR3 nucleotide sequence: TGCAGCGTGCACCCAGCCGGACTAGCGGGGGGGCTCGATGAGCAGTTCTTC. This chain links TRBV29-1 with TRBJ2-1; 15 nucleotides match TRBD2. Germline V lookup: CDR1 SQVTM, CDR2 ANQGSEA. The CDR3 runs 17 residues. The V gene end was trimmed by 6 bases and the J gene end by 8 bases; junction bases not matched to a gene: 14.

This clonotype was observed at least ten times. This chain joins TRBV12-3 or TRBV12-4 and TRBJ2-2; 8 nucleotides align to TRBD1. The V and J ends lost 5 bases and 1 base, in that order; junction bases with no gene match: 6. The CDR3 spans 16 residues. CDR3 loop: CASSPWGQVNTGELFF. The CDR3 bases are TGTGCCAGCAGTCCATGGGGACAGGTGAACACCGGGGAGCTGTTTTTT.

The chain joins TRBV12-3 or TRBV12-4 to TRBJ2-5; 11 nucleotides line up with TRBD2. After removal of 6 bases from V and 4 bases from J, the junction contained 7 bases not matched to a gene. This CDR3 contains 15 residues. This CDR3 reads CASRSTSGARETQYF. The CDR3, as DNA: TGTGCCAGCAGGTCGACTAGCGGGGCGCGAGAGACCCAGTACTTC.

This chain joins TRBV28 and TRBJ2-1; D may match TRBD1 or TRBD2 (5 bases each). Germline CDR1 reads MDHEN; CDR2 reads SYDVKM. The CDR3 spans 14 residues. With 7 bases removed from V and 6 bases from J, the gap between germline ends came to 16 bases. CDR3 loop: CASILRGSINEQFF. Here the CDR3 DNA reads TGTGCCAGCATCCTCCGGGGCTCCATCAATGAGCAGTTCTTC.

A few counts support this clonotype. The chain combines TRBV7-2 with TRBJ1-1; 8 bases fit TRBD1. This CDR3 comprises 16 residues. Germline V gene data show CDR1 as SGHTA and CDR2 as FQGNSA. The ends lost 4 bases at V and 10 bases at J; junction bases unmatched: 17. CDR3 protein: CASSSTPRGRFSRAFF. CDR3 DNA: TGTGCCAGCAGCTCAACGCCCAGGGGGCGCTTTAGTAGAGCTTTCTTT.

This clonotype appeared a few times. V gene TRBV13 combines with J gene TRBJ2-3; 9 bases match TRBD2. CDR3 length: 16 residues. Germline V gene lookup returns CDR1 PRHDT and CDR2 FYEKMQ (reference sequence). Germline trimming cut 4 bases from V and 2 bases from J; bases unmatched to any gene: 7. The CDR3 region has the DNA TGTGCCAGCAGCTCCTTCCTAGCGGGGATCACAGATACGCAGTATTTT. Its translation: CASSSFLAGITDTQYF.

This clonotype has only a few counts. The chain carries TRBV3-1 and TRBJ1-2, with 10 bases fitting TRBD1. The germline V gene encodes CDR1 LGHDT and CDR2 YNNKEL (reference sequence). The CDR3 has 14 amino acids. The junction had 7 bases not matched to a gene; V was cut back by 4 bases and J by 8 bases. CDR3 bases: TGTGCCAGCAGCCCTGGGACAGGGGAAAGGGGCTACACCTTC. Protein sequence: CASSPGTGERGYTF.

This rearrangement joins TRBV7-9 to TRBJ2-3; TRBD1 might be the D (6 bases). V was pared by 0 bases and J by 5 bases, with 15 bases between. This CDR3 is built from 16 residues. In germline, CDR1 is SEHNR, CDR2 FQNEAQ (reference sequence). The CDR3 region is CASSLALMGAQDTQYF. The CDR3 region has the DNA TGTGCCAGCAGCTTAGCGCTAATGGGGGCTCAAGATACGCAGTATTTT.

The rearrangement joins TRBV4-2 to TRBJ2-7, with 16 bases matching TRBD2. V lost 4 bases, J lost 3 bases, and 6 bases stayed unmatched. This CDR3 comprises 17 residues. The germline CDR1 and CDR2 sequences are LGHNA and YNFKEQ. CDR3 residues: CASSPGLAGGRFYEQYF. The CDR3 DNA reads TGTGCCAGCAGCCCGGGACTAGCGGGAGGGCGCTTCTACGAGCAGTACTTC.

This chain links TRBV27 with TRBJ1-2, with 8 bases lining up with TRBD1. V shed 7 bases and J 4 bases; nucleotides not matched to a gene: 5. The CDR3 length is 13 residues. CDR1 and CDR2 from the germline V gene are MNHEY and SMNVEV (reference sequence). The CDR3 protein is CASMTGQGYGYTF. The CDR3 region has the DNA TGTGCCAGCATGACCGGACAGGGCTATGGCTACACCTTC.

The J gene is TRBJ2-2, the V gene TRBV11-2, with D perhaps matching TRBD1 or TRBD2 (5 bases each). Germline lookup yields CDR1 SGHAT and CDR2 FQNNGV. The V and J ends lost 5 bases and 8 bases respectively, with 27 bases between them. CDR3 size: 18 residues. In nucleotides, the CDR3 is TGTGCCAGCAGCCCCGGTGGGATCCGGGACCTTCGACCAGGGGAGCTGTTTTTT. Protein product: CASSPGGIRDLRPGELFF.

V gene TRBV4-1 combines with J gene TRBJ2-5; 9 nucleotides line up with TRBD2. Germline trimming cut 1 base from V and 4 bases from J; bases unmatched to any gene: 10. CDR3 length: 17 residues. Germline V CDR1 and CDR2: MGHRA, YSYEKL. The CDR3 DNA follows: TGCGCCAGCAGCCAAGTAGCGGGGGTGGAGGAAGGAGAGACCCAGTACTTC. Its translation: CASSQVAGVEEGETQYF.

The V call is TRBV20-1, the J call TRBJ1-2, with no clear D. The CDR3 length is 13 residues. CDR1 and CDR2 (germline): DFQATT, SNEGSKA (reference sequence). The ends were cut back, 4 bases at V and 0 bases at J, with 9 bases in the middle. The CDR3 loop is CSAKESTNYGYTF. DNA of the CDR3: TGCAGTGCTAAGGAGTCGACTAACTATGGCTACACCTTC.

V usage is TRBV15 and J usage is TRBJ1-2, with 7 bases aligning to TRBD1. The CDR3 runs 13 residues. Looked up from germline, CDR1 is LNHNV and CDR2 is YYDKDF (reference sequence). Germline trimming cut 4 bases from V and 7 bases from J; bases unmatched to any gene: 6. The DNA for the CDR3 is TGTGCCACCAGCATCACAGGGGACGGTGGCTACACCTTC. Translation: CATSITGDGGYTF.

This clonotype has a handful of counts. The chain employs TRBV19 and TRBJ2-1; D possibly corresponds to TRBD1 (6 bases). Trimming shortened V by 5 bases and J by 5 bases, and 10 bases separated the two germline ends. In germline, CDR1 is LNHDA, CDR2 SQIVND (reference sequence). CDR3 length equals 13 residues. CDR3 sequence (DNA): TGTGCCAGTAGTGTCGGACAGAACAATGAGCAGTTCTTC. Encoded protein: CASSVGQNNEQFF.

The chain is built from TRBV7-9 and TRBJ1-4; tentative D call: TRBD1 (6 bases). The germline V and J ends were trimmed by 4 bases and 0 bases, with 9 bases remaining between them. The length of the CDR3 is 15 residues. Germline CDR1 reads SEHNR; CDR2 reads FQNEAQ (reference sequence). In DNA, the CDR3 is TGTGCCAGCAGCTCCGCAGGGGCAACTAATGAAAAACTGTTTTTT. Amino acid sequence: CASSSAGATNEKLFF.